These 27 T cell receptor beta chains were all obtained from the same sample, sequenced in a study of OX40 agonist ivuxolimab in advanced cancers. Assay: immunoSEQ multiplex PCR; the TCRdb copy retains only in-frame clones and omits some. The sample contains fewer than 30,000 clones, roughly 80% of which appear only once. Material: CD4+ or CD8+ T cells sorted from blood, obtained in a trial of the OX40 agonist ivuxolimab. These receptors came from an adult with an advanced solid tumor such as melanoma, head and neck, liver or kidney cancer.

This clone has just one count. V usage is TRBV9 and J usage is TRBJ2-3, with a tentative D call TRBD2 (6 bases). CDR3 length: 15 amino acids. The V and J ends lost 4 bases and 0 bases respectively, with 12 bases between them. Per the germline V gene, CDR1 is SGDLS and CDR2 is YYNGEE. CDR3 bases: TGTGCCAGCAGCTTCACCGGGACTAGCACAGATACGCAGTATTTT. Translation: CASSFTGTSTDTQYF.

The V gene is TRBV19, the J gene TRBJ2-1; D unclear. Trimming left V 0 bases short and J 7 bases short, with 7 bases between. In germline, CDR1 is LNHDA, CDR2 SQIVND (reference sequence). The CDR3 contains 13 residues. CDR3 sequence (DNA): TGTGCCAGTAGTATAGACCCTCGTAATGAGCAGTTCTTC. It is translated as CASSIDPRNEQFF.

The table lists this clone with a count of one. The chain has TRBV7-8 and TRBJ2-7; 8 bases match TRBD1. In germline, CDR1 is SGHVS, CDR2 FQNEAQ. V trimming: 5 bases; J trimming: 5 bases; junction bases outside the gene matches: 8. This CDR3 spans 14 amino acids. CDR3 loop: CASSVPGQEDEQYF. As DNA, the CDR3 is TGTGCCAGCAGCGTTCCGGGACAGGAAGACGAGCAGTACTTC.

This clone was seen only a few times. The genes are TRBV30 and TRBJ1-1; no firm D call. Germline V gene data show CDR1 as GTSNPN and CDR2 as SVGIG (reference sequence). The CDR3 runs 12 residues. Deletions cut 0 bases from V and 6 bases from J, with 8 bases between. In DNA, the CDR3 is TGTGCCTGGAGTGTAGGTGGTGCTGAAGCTTTCTTT. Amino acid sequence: CAWSVGGAEAFF.

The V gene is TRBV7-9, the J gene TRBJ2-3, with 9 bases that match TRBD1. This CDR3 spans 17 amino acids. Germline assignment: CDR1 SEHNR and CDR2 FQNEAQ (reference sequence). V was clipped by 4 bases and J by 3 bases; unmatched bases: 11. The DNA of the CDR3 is TGTGCCAGCAGCTCCGGGACAGGGCTGGGGTTTACAGATACGCAGTATTTT. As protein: CASSSGTGLGFTDTQYF.

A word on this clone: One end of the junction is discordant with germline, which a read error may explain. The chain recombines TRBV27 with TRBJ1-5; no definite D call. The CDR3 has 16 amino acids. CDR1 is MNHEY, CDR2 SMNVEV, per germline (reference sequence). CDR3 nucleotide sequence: TGTGCCACCAGTGATACCACAGTGTATAGCAATCAGCCCCAGCATTTT. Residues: CATSDTTVYSNQPQHF.

Here the CDR3 reads CASSESPLTTNQPQHF. CDR3 sequence (DNA): TGTGCCAGCAGCGAATCCCCCTTGACAACTAATCAGCCCCAGCATTTT. The chain has TRBV9 and TRBJ1-5; D uncertain. The CDR3 covers 16 residues. V was clipped by 3 bases and J by 4 bases, with 17 bases between them. Looked up from germline, CDR1 is SGDLS and CDR2 is YYNGEE.

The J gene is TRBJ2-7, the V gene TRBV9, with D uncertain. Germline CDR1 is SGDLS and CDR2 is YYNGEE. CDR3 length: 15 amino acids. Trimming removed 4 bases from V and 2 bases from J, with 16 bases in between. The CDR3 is CASSPRGRGTYEQYF. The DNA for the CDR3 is TGTGCCAGCAGCCCCCGCGGACGAGGCACCTACGAGCAGTACTTC.

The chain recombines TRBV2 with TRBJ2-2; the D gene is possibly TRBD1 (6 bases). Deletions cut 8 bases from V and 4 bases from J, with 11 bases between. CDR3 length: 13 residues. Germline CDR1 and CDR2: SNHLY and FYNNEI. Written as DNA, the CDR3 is TGTGCCAGCGGGGGCTCTCTCACCGGGGAGCTGTTTTTT. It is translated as CASGGSLTGELFF.

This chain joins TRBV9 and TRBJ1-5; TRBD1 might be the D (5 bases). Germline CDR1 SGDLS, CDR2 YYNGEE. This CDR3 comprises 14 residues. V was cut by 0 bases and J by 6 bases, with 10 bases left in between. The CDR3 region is CASSVGTTGQPQHF. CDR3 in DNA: TGTGCCAGCAGCGTAGGGACAACGGGTCAGCCCCAGCATTTT.

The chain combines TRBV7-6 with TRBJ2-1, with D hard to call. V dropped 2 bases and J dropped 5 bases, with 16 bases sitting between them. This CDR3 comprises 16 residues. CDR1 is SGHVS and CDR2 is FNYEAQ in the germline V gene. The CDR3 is CASSLRNAVYNNEQFF. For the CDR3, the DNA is TGTGCCAGCAGCTTACGCAACGCAGTCTATAACAATGAGCAGTTCTTC. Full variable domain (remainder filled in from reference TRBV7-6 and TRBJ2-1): GAGVSQSPRYKVTKRGQDVALRCDPISGHVSLYWYRQALGQGPEFLTYFNYEAQQDKSGLPNDRFSAERPEGSISTLTIQRTEQRDSAMYRCASSLRNAVYNNEQFFGPGTRLTVL.

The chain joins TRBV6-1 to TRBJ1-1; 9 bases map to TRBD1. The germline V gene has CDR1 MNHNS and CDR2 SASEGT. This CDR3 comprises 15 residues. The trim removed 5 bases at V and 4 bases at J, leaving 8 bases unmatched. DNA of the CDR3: TGTGCCAGCAGTTCCCCGGGACAGGGAGCCACTGAAGCTTTCTTT. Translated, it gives CASSSPGQGATEAFF.

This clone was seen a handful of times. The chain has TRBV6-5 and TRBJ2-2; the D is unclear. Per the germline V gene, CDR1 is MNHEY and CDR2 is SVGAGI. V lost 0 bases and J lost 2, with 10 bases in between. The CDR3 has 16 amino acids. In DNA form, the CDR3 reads TGTGCCAGCAGTTACTCGACCAAGTCCAACACCGGGGAGCTGTTTTTT. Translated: CASSYSTKSNTGELFF.

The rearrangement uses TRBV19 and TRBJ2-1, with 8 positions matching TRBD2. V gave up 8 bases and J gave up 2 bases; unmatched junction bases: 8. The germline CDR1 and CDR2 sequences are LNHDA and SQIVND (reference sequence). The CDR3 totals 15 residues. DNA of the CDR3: TGTGCCAGTGGGGCTGCTAGCGGGCCCTACAATGAGCAGTTCTTC. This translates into CASGAASGPYNEQFF.

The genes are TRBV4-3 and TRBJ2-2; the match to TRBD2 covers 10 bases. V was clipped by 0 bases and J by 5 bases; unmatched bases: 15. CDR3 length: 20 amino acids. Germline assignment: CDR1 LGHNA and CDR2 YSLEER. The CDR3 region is CASSQDGPGLAGVWTGELFF. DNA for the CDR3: TGCGCCAGCAGCCAAGATGGCCCCGGGCTAGCGGGAGTATGGACCGGGGAGCTGTTTTTT.

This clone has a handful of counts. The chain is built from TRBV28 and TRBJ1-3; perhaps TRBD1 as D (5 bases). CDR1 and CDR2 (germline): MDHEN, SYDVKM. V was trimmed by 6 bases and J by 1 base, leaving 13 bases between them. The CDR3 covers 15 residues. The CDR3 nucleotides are TGTGCCAGCAGCCAGACAGCCTTATCTGGAAACACCATATATTTT. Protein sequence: CASSQTALSGNTIYF.

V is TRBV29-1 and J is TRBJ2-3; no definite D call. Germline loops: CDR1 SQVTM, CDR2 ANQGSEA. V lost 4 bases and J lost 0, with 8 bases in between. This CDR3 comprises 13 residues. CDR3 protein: CSVVESSTDTQYF. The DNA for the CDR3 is TGCAGCGTTGTGGAGTCTAGCACAGATACGCAGTATTTT.

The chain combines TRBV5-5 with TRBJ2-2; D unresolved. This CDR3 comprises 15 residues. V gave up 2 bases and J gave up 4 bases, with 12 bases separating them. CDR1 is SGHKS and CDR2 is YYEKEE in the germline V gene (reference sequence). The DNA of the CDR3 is TGTGCCAGCAGCTTTTTTAGCCCGAGCACCGGGGAGCTGTTTTTT. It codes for CASSFFSPSTGELFF. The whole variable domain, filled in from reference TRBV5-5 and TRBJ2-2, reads DAGVTQSPTHLIKTRGQQVTLRCSPISGHKSVSWYQQVLGQGPQFIFQYYEKEERGRGNFPDRFSARQFPNYSSELNVNALLLGDSALYLCASSFFSPSTGELFFGEGSRLTVL.

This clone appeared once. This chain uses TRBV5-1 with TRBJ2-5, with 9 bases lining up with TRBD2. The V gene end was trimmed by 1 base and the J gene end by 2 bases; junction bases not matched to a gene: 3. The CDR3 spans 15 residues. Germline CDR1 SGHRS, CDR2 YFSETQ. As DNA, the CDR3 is TGCGCCAGCAGCTTGCGCGGGGGGGTACAAGAGACCCAGTACTTC. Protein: CASSLRGGVQETQYF.

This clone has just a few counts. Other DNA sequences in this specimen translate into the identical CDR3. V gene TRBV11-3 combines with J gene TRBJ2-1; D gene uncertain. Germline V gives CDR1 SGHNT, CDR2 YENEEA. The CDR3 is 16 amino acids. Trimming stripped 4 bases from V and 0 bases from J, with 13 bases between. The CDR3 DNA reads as TGTGCCAGCAGCTCCCGAACCTTGGGCTCCTACAATGAGCAGTTCTTC. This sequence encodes CASSSRTLGSYNEQFF.

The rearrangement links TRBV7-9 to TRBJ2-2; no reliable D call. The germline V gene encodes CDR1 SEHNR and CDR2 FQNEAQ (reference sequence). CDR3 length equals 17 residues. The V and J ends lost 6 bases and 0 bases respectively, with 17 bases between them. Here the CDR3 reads CASRNPGGVPNTGELFF. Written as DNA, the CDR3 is TGTGCCAGCAGAAATCCCGGTGGGGTACCGAACACCGGGGAGCTGTTTTTT.

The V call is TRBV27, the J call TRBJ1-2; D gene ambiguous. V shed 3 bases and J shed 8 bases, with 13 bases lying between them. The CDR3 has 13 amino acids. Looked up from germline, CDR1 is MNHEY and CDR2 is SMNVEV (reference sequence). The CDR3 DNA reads TGTGCCAGCAGTTTCTTCCCTTTGAAGGGCTACACCTTC. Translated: CASSFFPLKGYTF.

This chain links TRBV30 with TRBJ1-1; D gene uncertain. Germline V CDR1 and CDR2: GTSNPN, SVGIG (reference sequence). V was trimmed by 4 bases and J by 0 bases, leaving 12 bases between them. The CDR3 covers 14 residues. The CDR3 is CAWNLGFMNTEAFF. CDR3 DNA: TGTGCCTGGAACCTGGGATTCATGAACACTGAAGCTTTCTTT.

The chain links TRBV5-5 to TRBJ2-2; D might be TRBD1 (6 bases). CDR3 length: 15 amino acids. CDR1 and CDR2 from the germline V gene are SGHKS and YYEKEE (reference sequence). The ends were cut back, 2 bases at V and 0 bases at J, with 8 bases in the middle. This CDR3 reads CASSFRDTNTGELFF. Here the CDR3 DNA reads TGTGCCAGCAGCTTCCGGGACACGAACACCGGGGAGCTGTTTTTT.

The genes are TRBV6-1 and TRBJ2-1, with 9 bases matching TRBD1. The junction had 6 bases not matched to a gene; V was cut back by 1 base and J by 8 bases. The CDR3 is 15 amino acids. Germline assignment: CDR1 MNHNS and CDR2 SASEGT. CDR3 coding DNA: TGTGCCAGCAGTGAAGTGACAGGGGGGTGGGATGAGCAGTTCTTC. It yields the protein CASSEVTGGWDEQFF.

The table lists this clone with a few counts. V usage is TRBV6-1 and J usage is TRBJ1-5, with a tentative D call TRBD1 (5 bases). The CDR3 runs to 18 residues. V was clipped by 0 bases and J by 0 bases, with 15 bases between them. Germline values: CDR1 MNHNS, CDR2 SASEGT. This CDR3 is CASSEALGGHLSNQPQHF. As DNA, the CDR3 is TGTGCCAGCAGTGAAGCACTCGGAGGACACCTTAGCAATCAGCCCCAGCATTTT.

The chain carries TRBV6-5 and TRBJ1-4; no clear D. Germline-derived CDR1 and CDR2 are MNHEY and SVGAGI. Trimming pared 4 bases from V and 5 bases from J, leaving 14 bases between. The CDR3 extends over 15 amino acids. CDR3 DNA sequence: TGTGCCAGCAGTTCGACCGGAATCCCAAATGAAAAACTGTTTTTT. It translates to CASSSTGIPNEKLFF.